Sequencing of this T cell receptor (beta chain) was carried out in a study of blood T cells in healthy people across ages. V dropped 5 bases and J dropped 7 bases, with 16 bases sitting between them. The CDR3 contains 14 residues. The germline CDR1 and CDR2 sequences are SGHRS and YFSETQ. Sample-barcoded 5' priming and a J-beta primer mix drove a second PCR of roughly 6 to 12 cycles. Each CDR3 protein gets one entry after TCRdb re-called the 5' RACE reads with MiXCR. The table has around 1,100,000 distinct CDR3 sequences, roughly two fifths seen once. Study outcomes and limitations: Age advanced and TCR beta diversity per million T cells fell, roughly linearly. Strong correlation was found linking TCR beta diversity to naive T cell percentage.

This clonotype appeared a few times. Its antigen remains unidentified. The sequenced material came from blood. The receptor comes from a man aged 18-30 years in good health. The rearrangement uses TRBV5-1 and TRBJ1-5; tentative D call: TRBD1 (6 bases). The chain's CDR3 is CASSNEGGQQPQHF. The CDR3 DNA is TGCGCCAGCAGTAACGAGGGGGGCCAGCAGCCCCAGCATTTT. The variable domain in full, completed from reference TRBV5-1 and TRBJ1-5, reads KAGVTQTPRYLIKTRGQQVTLSCSPISGHRSVSWYQQTPGQGLQFLFEYFSETQRNKGNFPGRFSGRQFSNSRSEMNVSTLELGDSALYLCASSNEGGQQPQHFGDGTRLSIL.